These 19 T cell receptor beta chains were all obtained from the same sample, sequenced in a study of blood T cell repertoires in COVID-19. TCRdb keeps only in-frame clones here, not all; method: immunoSEQ multiplex PCR. This table holds over 40,000 clones, approximately 92% found once. Specimen: peripheral blood. The receptor source for this set is a human donor in a cohort sampled during active COVID-19.

The chain joins TRBV5-5 to TRBJ2-3; D is possibly TRBD2 (5 bases). Per germline, CDR1 SGHKS and CDR2 YYEKEE (reference sequence). The ends were cut back, 0 bases at V and 14 bases at J, with 13 bases in the middle. This CDR3 has 12 residues. Here the CDR3 DNA reads TGTGCCAGCAGCTTGGGGAGGTACGGTTGGTATTTT. Translated, it gives CASSLGRYGWYF.

The rearrangement links TRBV5-1 to TRBJ1-1; 7 positions match TRBD1. With V trimmed by 4 bases and J by 3 bases, 12 bases remained unmatched. The CDR3 runs to 16 residues. In germline, CDR1 is SGHRS, CDR2 YFSETQ. As DNA, the CDR3 is TGCGCCAGCAGCCCTAGCCGACAGGGAAGGGACACTGAAGCTTTCTTT. Its translation: CASSPSRQGRDTEAFF.

The rearrangement joins TRBV7-9 to TRBJ1-4, with unresolved D. The CDR3 spans 13 residues. V was shortened by 7 bases and J by 6 bases, with 12 bases between the two germline ends. The germline gives CDR1 SEHNR, CDR2 FQNEAQ (reference sequence). CDR3 sequence (DNA): TGTGCCAGCAAGGCGGACTTTTATGAAAAACTGTTTTTT. The encoded protein is CASKADFYEKLFF. Full variable domain (rest looked up from reference TRBV7-9 and TRBJ1-4): DTGVSQNPRHKITKRGQNVTFRCDPISEHNRLYWYRQTLGQGPEFLTYFQNEAQLEKSRLLSDRFSAERPKGSFSTLEIQRTEQGDSAMYLCASKADFYEKLFFGSGTQLSVL.

The chain couples TRBV5-4 to TRBJ2-3; 13 bases map to TRBD2. The V gene's germline CDR1 is SGHNT and CDR2 YYREEE (reference sequence). This CDR3 is 17 amino acids long. V trimming: 4 bases; J trimming: 2 bases; junction bases outside the gene matches: 7. The CDR3 DNA follows: TGTGCCAGCAGCCAAAGACTAGCGGGGGGACACACAGATACGCAGTATTTT. It yields the protein CASSQRLAGGHTDTQYF.

The J gene is TRBJ2-3, the V gene TRBV6-2 or TRBV6-3; weak D call: TRBD1 (6 bases). This CDR3 comprises 17 residues. The germline V gene encodes CDR1 MNHEY and CDR2 SVGEGT. The germline V and J ends were trimmed by 4 bases and 3 bases, with 20 bases remaining between them. CDR3 nucleotide sequence: TGTGCCAGCAGTTTCCGACTGGACAGCGGAAATACAGATACGCAGTATTTT. It encodes CASSFRLDSGNTDTQYF.

This clone was recorded a few times. This chain uses TRBV4-2 with TRBJ2-5, with TRBD2 matching over 10 bases. The CDR3 sequence is 17 residues long. CDR1 and CDR2 (germline): LGHNA, YNFKEQ. Trimming at V came to 0 bases and at J to 4 bases, leaving 8 bases not matched to a gene. The CDR3 region has the DNA TGTGCCAGCAGCCAAGATCGGGCGGTAGCGGGAGGAGAGACCCAGTACTTC. The encoded protein is CASSQDRAVAGGETQYF.

V and J are TRBV20-1 and TRBJ2-7; D may be TRBD1 (5 bases). CDR1 is DFQATT and CDR2 is SNEGSKA in the germline V gene (reference sequence). V shed 3 bases and J shed 5 bases, with 11 bases lying between them. The CDR3 contains 12 residues. CDR3 protein: CSASSGWNEQYF. CDR3 in DNA: TGCAGTGCTAGTTCAGGGTGGAACGAGCAGTACTTC.

The rearrangement joins TRBV4-2 to TRBJ2-3, with D maybe TRBD2 (5 bases). V lost 6 bases and J lost 2, with 12 bases in between. Germline V gives CDR1 LGHNA, CDR2 YNFKEQ. CDR3 length equals 14 residues. The CDR3 DNA reads as TGTGCCAGCAGTCCAACTAGTCCCACAGATACGCAGTATTTT. This codes for CASSPTSPTDTQYF.

The rearrangement uses TRBV7-2 and TRBJ1-1; D is unclear. Germline values: CDR1 SGHTA, CDR2 FQGNSA. Deletions cut 2 bases from V and 4 bases from J, with 8 bases between. The CDR3 is 13 residues long. CDR3 sequence: CASSLSSGTEAFF. The CDR3 nucleotides are TGTGCCAGCAGCTTAAGTAGTGGCACTGAAGCTTTCTTT.

The chain has TRBV5-1 and TRBJ1-4; D might be TRBD1 (6 bases). Germline V gene sequence: CDR1 SGHRS, CDR2 YFSETQ. The V end lost 0 bases, the J end lost 8 bases, and 11 bases lay between the germline ends. This CDR3 has 14 amino acids. DNA of the CDR3: TGCGCCAGCAGCTTGGAACAGGGCCGGGAAAAACTGTTTTTT. This gives the protein CASSLEQGREKLFF.

V and J are TRBV28 and TRBJ1-5; the match to TRBD1 covers 7 bases. The V gene end was trimmed by 5 bases and the J gene end by 5 bases; junction bases not matched to a gene: 21. The germline CDR1 and CDR2 sequences are MDHEN and SYDVKM. This CDR3 spans 19 amino acids. The CDR3, as DNA: TGTGCCAGCAGTCACCGAATCCCGAGACAGGGATGGGGGCATCAGCCCCAGCATTTT. Translation: CASSHRIPRQGWGHQPQHF. The complete variable domain, with remaining parts taken from reference TRBV28 and TRBJ1-5, reads DVKVTQSSRYLVKRTGEKVFLECVQDMDHENMFWYRQDPGLGLRLIYFSYDVKMKEKGDIPEGYSVSREKKERFSLILESASTNQTSMYLCASSHRIPRQGWGHQPQHFGDGTRLSIL.

The chain employs TRBV27 and TRBJ2-1, with D tentatively TRBD2 (5 bases). Germline V lookup: CDR1 MNHEY, CDR2 SMNVEV (reference sequence). The CDR3 is 16 residues long. V lost 5 bases and J lost 4, with 18 bases in between. In nucleotides, the CDR3 is TGTGCCAGCAGTCGGGATGCCGGGATCTCGTACAATGAGCAGTTCTTC. Its translation: CASSRDAGISYNEQFF.

The rearrangement joins TRBV12-5 to TRBJ1-4; D uncertain. The CDR3 extends over 15 amino acids. Trimming took off 5 bases at V and 5 bases at J, with 15 bases between the two ends. Germline values: CDR1 LGHNT, CDR2 FRNRAP. Here the CDR3 DNA reads TGTGCTAGTGGTGGAATAGGGAGAATCAATGAAAAACTGTTTTTT. As protein: CASGGIGRINEKLFF.

V is TRBV6-2 or TRBV6-3 and J is TRBJ2-7; tentative D call: TRBD1 (6 bases). The CDR3 runs 13 residues. Trimming shortened V by 3 bases and J by 5 bases, and 11 bases separated the two germline ends. From germline, CDR1 is MNHEY and CDR2 SVGEGT. CDR3 region: CASSYLQGHEQYF. The CDR3 DNA is TGTGCCAGCAGTTATCTACAGGGTCACGAGCAGTACTTC.

The rearrangement links TRBV7-9 to TRBJ2-5; possible D gene TRBD2, 6 bases. From germline, CDR1 is SEHNR and CDR2 FQNEAQ (reference sequence). V was clipped by 5 bases and J by 4 bases, with 17 bases between them. The CDR3 loop spans 15 amino acids. The DNA of the CDR3 is TGTGCCAGCAGCCCGCGGACTACCCCCTCAGAGACCCAGTACTTC. It translates to CASSPRTTPSETQYF.

The chain recombines TRBV11-2 with TRBJ1-1; no clear D. The CDR3 is 13 residues long. V shed 3 bases and J shed 2 bases, with 7 bases lying between them. Germline V gives CDR1 SGHAT, CDR2 FQNNGV. The CDR3 bases are TGTGCCAGCAGCTTGGACTCTAACACTGAAGCTTTCTTT. It is translated as CASSLDSNTEAFF.

The chain links TRBV9 to TRBJ1-3; 8 nucleotides align to TRBD1. V lost 3 bases and J lost 2; bases outside the gene matches: 4. CDR3 length: 15 residues. The germline CDR1 and CDR2 sequences are SGDLS and YYNGEE. The CDR3 bases are TGTGCCAGCAGCGGAACAGGGGGGACTGGAAACACCATATATTTT. Amino acid sequence: CASSGTGGTGNTIYF.

The chain joins TRBV7-3 to TRBJ2-7, with a tentative D call TRBD1 (7 bases). CDR1 is SGHTA, CDR2 FQGTGA, per germline. V was clipped by 1 base and J by 5 bases, with 12 bases between them. The length of the CDR3 is 14 residues. CDR3 in amino acids: CASSLIARGDEQYF. The CDR3 nucleotides are TGTGCCAGCAGCTTAATAGCCAGGGGGGACGAGCAGTACTTC.

The CDR3 sequence is CASSLETEPGSPLHF. CDR3 DNA sequence: TGTGCCAGCAGCTTAGAGACGGAGCCTGGATCACCCCTCCACTTT. V is TRBV11-2 and J is TRBJ1-6; D unresolved. Trimming took off 0 bases at V and 10 bases at J, with 13 bases between the two ends. CDR1 is SGHAT and CDR2 is FQNNGV in the germline V gene. The CDR3 runs 15 residues.